This TCR beta chain was sequenced during a study of T cell responses to AZD1222 COVID-19 vaccine. Method: immunoSEQ multiplex PCR; TCRdb's copy keeps in-frame clones and lacks some. The data hold around 130,000 clones, with 89% observed a single time. CDR1 and CDR2 from the germline V gene are MGHRA and YSYEKL. The V end was cut by 1 base, the J end by 1 base, with 11 bases between. The CDR3 runs to 16 residues. Details on this clone: Antigen specificity is unknown.

Findings of the study overall: Reportedly, nearly half of unique spike TCRs recognized epitopes outside B.1.351/B.1.1.7 mutations.

The chain joins TRBV4-1 to TRBJ2-1; D is ambiguous. The TCR was taken from an adult who received the AZD1222 COVID-19 vaccine. This specimen consisted of peripheral blood, obtained 28 days after the second AZD1222 dose. CDR3 sequence: CASSQGNHLSYNEQFF. DNA of the CDR3: TGCGCCAGCAGCCAAGGGAACCATCTGTCCTACAATGAGCAGTTCTTC.